Each of the 19 T cell receptor beta chains below was sequenced from the same sample in a study of chemoradiotherapy in HPV16-positive cancers. The repertoire was sequenced with immunoSEQ multiplex PCR; TCRdb's copy has only in-frame clones and lacks some. The sample has approximately 13,000 clones, roughly 89% seen once. The sequencing used blood, collected from a patient who underwent chemoradiotherapy. The receptors shown here come from a human donor with HPV-associated anogenital cancer.

This clone was observed a handful of times. V and J are TRBV6-1 and TRBJ1-5, with D maybe TRBD1 (5 bases). This CDR3 has 15 amino acids. V was shortened by 1 base and J by 9 bases, with 16 bases between the two germline ends. Germline CDR1 reads MNHNS; CDR2 reads SASEGT. Here the CDR3 reads CASSEGQGPQWPQHF. DNA for the CDR3: TGTGCCAGCAGTGAAGGGCAGGGACCCCAATGGCCCCAGCATTTT.

V is TRBV5-4 and J is TRBJ2-1; D uncertain. There are 15 residues in the CDR3. V was pared by 1 base and J by 2 bases, with 10 bases between. Germline CDR1 is SGHNT and CDR2 is YYREEE (reference sequence). The CDR3 coding sequence is TGTGCCAGCAGCTTGTCTGACAATGCCTACAATGAGCAGTTCTTC. Protein sequence: CASSLSDNAYNEQFF.

The V gene is TRBV7-6, the J gene TRBJ2-1, with D hard to call. This CDR3 is built from 13 residues. V gave up 5 bases and J gave up 2 bases, with 7 bases separating them. Germline CDR1 is SGHVS and CDR2 is FNYEAQ. CDR3 DNA: TGTGCCAGCAGCAAAATTACCTACAATGAGCAGTTCTTC. Its translation is CASSKITYNEQFF.

The chain links TRBV5-1 to TRBJ2-2; TRBD2 matches at 16 bases. Germline values: CDR1 SGHRS, CDR2 YFSETQ. This CDR3 has 18 residues. Unmatched junction bases numbered 7, after V lost 4 bases and J lost 4 bases. This CDR3 is CASSPGLAGGPGTGELFF. The CDR3 DNA sequence: TGCGCCAGCAGCCCGGGACTAGCGGGGGGGCCAGGCACCGGGGAGCTGTTTTTT.

The V and J genes are TRBV6-5 and TRBJ2-1, with TRBD1 matching 10 bases. V dropped 5 bases and J dropped 6; count of bases not matched to a gene: 4. CDR1 MNHEY and CDR2 SVGAGI come from the germline V gene. The CDR3 totals 14 residues. Here the CDR3 reads CASSRDRGGNEQFF. The CDR3 nucleotides read TGTGCCAGCAGTCGGGACAGGGGAGGCAATGAGCAGTTCTTC.

V is TRBV19 and J is TRBJ1-3; 8 bases are shared with TRBD1. With V trimmed by 4 bases and J by 2 bases, 4 bases remained unmatched. CDR3 size: 15 residues. Germline assignment: CDR1 LNHDA and CDR2 SQIVND (reference sequence). CDR3 in amino acids: CASSKDRDPGNTIYF. Written as DNA, the CDR3 is TGTGCCAGTAGTAAGGACAGGGACCCTGGAAACACCATATATTTT. Combining the CDR3 with reference TRBV19 and TRBJ1-3 gives the whole variable domain DGGITQSPKYLFRKEGQNVTLSCEQNLNHDAMYWYRQDPGQGLRLIYYSQIVNDFQKGDIAEGYSVSREKKESFPLTVTSAQKNPTAFYLCASSKDRDPGNTIYFGEGSWLTVV.

This clone was found a few times. The V call is TRBV7-6, the J call TRBJ2-2; D is uncertain. CDR1 is SGHVS, CDR2 FNYEAQ, per germline. Trimming took off 1 base at V and 7 bases at J, with 7 bases between the two ends. The CDR3 runs 13 residues. CDR3 nucleotide sequence: TGTGCCAGCAGCTTAGACGGCGACGGGGAGCTGTTTTTT. Encoded protein: CASSLDGDGELFF. The full variable domain, its missing parts supplied by reference TRBV7-6 and TRBJ2-2, is GAGVSQSPRYKVTKRGQDVALRCDPISGHVSLYWYRQALGQGPEFLTYFNYEAQQDKSGLPNDRFSAERPEGSISTLTIQRTEQRDSAMYRCASSLDGDGELFFGEGSRLTVL.

This sequence joins TRBV6-1 and TRBJ1-1, with a tentative D call TRBD1 (6 bases). Germline CDR1 MNHNS, CDR2 SASEGT. The CDR3 has 11 residues. Trimming pared 5 bases from V and 11 bases from J, leaving 12 bases between. This CDR3 reads CASSKQGGAFF. DNA for the CDR3: TGTGCCAGCAGTAAACAGGGTGGGGCTTTCTTT.

The chain couples TRBV23-1 to TRBJ1-5; D unclear. TRBV23-1 is labeled an ORF, and its function is uncertain. Between the trimmed V and J ends, which lost 7 bases and 4 bases, there was a span of 11 bases. There are 13 residues in the CDR3. Written as DNA, the CDR3 is TGCGCCAGCATAAACCAGGTGAATCAGCCCCAGCATTTT. Translated: CASINQVNQPQHF.

The chain employs TRBV6-6 and TRBJ1-3, with a possible D match to TRBD1 (5 bases). V was cut by 6 bases and J by 0 bases, with 12 bases left in between. This CDR3 is built from 15 residues. CDR1 is MNHNY, CDR2 SVGAGI, per germline (reference sequence). CDR3 region: CASRNQGGSGNTIYF. The CDR3 DNA is TGTGCCAGCAGAAACCAGGGAGGCTCTGGAAACACCATATATTTT.

This sequence joins TRBV19 and TRBJ1-2; D unresolved. The CDR3 contains 14 residues. Trimming left V 8 bases short and J 6 bases short, with 19 bases between. Germline V gene data show CDR1 as LNHDA and CDR2 as SQIVND (reference sequence). The DNA for the CDR3 is TGTGCCAGTCTCGACCTCGGGTCCCTTGATGGCTACACCTTC. Its protein is CASLDLGSLDGYTF.

This chain joins TRBV4-2 and TRBJ2-6, with D possibly being TRBD1 (5 bases). V was pared by 0 bases and J by 1 base, with 7 bases between. Germline V gene sequence: CDR1 LGHNA, CDR2 YNFKEQ. The CDR3 totals 16 residues. CDR3 protein: CASSQDQGSGANVLTF. In DNA, the CDR3 is TGTGCCAGCAGCCAAGATCAGGGATCTGGGGCCAACGTCCTGACTTTC.

The chain has TRBV11-2 and TRBJ1-4; D possibly corresponds to TRBD1 (6 bases). CDR3 length: 17 amino acids. The V gene lost 0 bases and the J gene lost 3 bases, with 14 bases spanning the gap. Germline V lookup: CDR1 SGHAT, CDR2 FQNNGV. The CDR3 bases are TGTGCCAGCAGCTTAGACCGGGGGGGGCTGGCTAATGAAAAACTGTTTTTT. Protein sequence: CASSLDRGGLANEKLFF. Supplemented by reference TRBV11-2 and TRBJ1-4, the full variable domain reads EAGVAQSPRYKIIEKRQSVAFWCNPISGHATLYWYQQILGQGPKLLIQFQNNGVVDDSQLPKDRFSAERLKGVDSTLKIQPAKLEDSAVYLCASSLDRGGLANEKLFFGSGTQLSVL.

This clone was detected a few times. The rearrangement uses TRBV2 and TRBJ1-1; no clear D gene. Trimming stripped 5 bases from V and 4 bases from J, with 5 bases between. CDR3 length: 11 residues. Germline-derived CDR1 and CDR2 are SNHLY and FYNNEI. The CDR3 reads CASSPSTEAFF. The CDR3 DNA sequence: TGTGCCAGCAGTCCATCCACTGAAGCTTTCTTT.

The V call is TRBV7-9, the J call TRBJ2-2; a possible D gene is TRBD1 (6 bases). The germline V gene has CDR1 SEHNR and CDR2 FQNEAQ (reference sequence). The CDR3 is made up of 16 amino acids. Trimming left V 2 bases short and J 1 base short, with 11 bases between. In DNA, the CDR3 is TGTGCCAGCAGCTTAAGTGGGGGCCTGAACACCGGGGAGCTGTTTTTT. This sequence encodes CASSLSGGLNTGELFF.

The chain links TRBV7-2 to TRBJ2-3; 12 nucleotides align to TRBD2. V lost 5 bases and J lost 0; bases outside the gene matches: 12. The CDR3 spans 19 residues. CDR1 and CDR2 (germline): SGHTA, FQGNSA. The CDR3 DNA is TGTGCCAGCAGCCGTCGACTAGCGGGAGTGGGGGGTAGCACAGATACGCAGTATTTT. Its translation: CASSRRLAGVGGSTDTQYF.

The chain couples TRBV9 to TRBJ2-4; D gene unclear. Germline assignment: CDR1 SGDLS and CDR2 YYNGEE. Trimming removed 0 bases at V and 6 bases at J, with 13 bases between. The CDR3 length is 15 residues. The CDR3, as DNA: TGTGCCAGCAGCGTAGACGTCCGAGTCGGAAACATTCAGTACTTC. Its translation: CASSVDVRVGNIQYF.

The V and J genes are TRBV9 and TRBJ2-3; 10 bases fit TRBD1. Trimming at V came to 3 bases and at J to 2 bases, leaving 6 bases not matched to a gene. The germline V gene has CDR1 SGDLS and CDR2 YYNGEE. The CDR3 totals 16 residues. The CDR3 sequence is CASSEGTGATTDTQYF. DNA for the CDR3: TGTGCCAGCAGCGAAGGGACAGGGGCAACCACAGATACGCAGTATTTT.

The gene calls are TRBV7-2 and TRBJ2-5; D is unresolved. CDR3 length: 13 amino acids. Trimming removed 2 bases at V and 5 bases at J, with 9 bases between. Looked up from germline, CDR1 is SGHTA and CDR2 is FQGNSA. CDR3 amino acids: CASSLSGVETQYF. The CDR3 bases are TGTGCCAGCAGCTTATCGGGCGTCGAGACCCAGTACTTC.